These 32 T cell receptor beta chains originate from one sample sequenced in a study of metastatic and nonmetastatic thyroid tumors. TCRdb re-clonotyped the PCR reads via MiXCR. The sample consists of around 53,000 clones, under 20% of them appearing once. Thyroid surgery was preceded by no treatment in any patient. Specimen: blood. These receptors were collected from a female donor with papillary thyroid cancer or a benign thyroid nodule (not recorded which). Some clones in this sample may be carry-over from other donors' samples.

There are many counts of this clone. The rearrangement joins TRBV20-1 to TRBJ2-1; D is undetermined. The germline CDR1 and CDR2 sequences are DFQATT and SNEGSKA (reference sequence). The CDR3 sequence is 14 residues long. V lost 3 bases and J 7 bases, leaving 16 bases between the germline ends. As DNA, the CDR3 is TGCAGTGCTAGGGTCACGGCAAGTAGGAATGAGCAGTTCTTC. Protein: CSARVTASRNEQFF.

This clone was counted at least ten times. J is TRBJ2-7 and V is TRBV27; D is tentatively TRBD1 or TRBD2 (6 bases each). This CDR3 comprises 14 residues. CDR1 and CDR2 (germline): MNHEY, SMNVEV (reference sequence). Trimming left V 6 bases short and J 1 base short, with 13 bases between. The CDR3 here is CASSQRGDSYEQYF. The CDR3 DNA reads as TGTGCCAGCAGCCAGAGGGGGGATTCCTACGAGCAGTACTTC.

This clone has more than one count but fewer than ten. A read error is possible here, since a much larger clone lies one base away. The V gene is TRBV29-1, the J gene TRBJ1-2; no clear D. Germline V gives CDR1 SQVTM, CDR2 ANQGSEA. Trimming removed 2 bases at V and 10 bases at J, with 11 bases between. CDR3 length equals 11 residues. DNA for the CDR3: TGCAGCGTTGAAATTTTGGGCGTCTACACCTTC. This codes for CSVEILGVYTF.

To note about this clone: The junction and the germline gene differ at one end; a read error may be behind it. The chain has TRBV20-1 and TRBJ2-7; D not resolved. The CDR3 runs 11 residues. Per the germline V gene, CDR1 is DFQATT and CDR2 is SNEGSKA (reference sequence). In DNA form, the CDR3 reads TGCAGTGCTAAGTGGTTTCACGATCAGTACTTC. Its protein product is CSAKWFHDQYF.

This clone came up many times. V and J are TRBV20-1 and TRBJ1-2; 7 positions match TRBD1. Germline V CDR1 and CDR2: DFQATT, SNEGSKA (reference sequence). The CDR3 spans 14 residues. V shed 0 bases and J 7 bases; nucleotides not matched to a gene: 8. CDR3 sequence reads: CSARDPGGRSGYTF. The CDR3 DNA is TGCAGTGCTAGAGATCCAGGGGGGAGGAGTGGCTACACCTTC.

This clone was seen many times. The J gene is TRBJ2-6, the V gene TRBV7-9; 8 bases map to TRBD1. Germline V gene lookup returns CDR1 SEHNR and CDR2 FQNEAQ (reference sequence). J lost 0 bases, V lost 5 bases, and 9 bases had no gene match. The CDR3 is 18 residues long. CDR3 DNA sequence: TGTGCCAGCAGCGGCAATCAGGGGGCCTTCTCTGGGGCCAACGTCCTGACTTTC. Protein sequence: CASSGNQGAFSGANVLTF.

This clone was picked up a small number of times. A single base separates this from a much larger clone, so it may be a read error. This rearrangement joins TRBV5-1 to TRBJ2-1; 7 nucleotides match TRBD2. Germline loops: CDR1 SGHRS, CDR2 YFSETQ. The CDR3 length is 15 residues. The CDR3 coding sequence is TGCACCAGCAGCTTGGGTAGTAGCGGGTATAATGAGCAGTTCTTC. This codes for CTSSLGSSGYNEQFF.

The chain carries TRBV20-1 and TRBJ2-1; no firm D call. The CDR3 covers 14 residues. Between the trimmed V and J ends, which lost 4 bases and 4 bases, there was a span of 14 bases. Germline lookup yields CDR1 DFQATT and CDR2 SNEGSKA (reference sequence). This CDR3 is CSAMTPRCYNEQFF. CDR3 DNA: TGCAGTGCTATGACGCCTCGGTGTTACAATGAGCAGTTCTTC.

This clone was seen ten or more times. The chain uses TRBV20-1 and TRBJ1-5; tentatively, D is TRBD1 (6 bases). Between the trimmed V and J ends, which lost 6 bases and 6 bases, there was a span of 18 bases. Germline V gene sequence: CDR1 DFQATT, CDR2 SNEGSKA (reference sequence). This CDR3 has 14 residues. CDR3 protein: CSAELQGSSQPQHF. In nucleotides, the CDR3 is TGCAGTGCCGAACTACAGGGTAGTAGTCAGCCCCAGCATTTT.

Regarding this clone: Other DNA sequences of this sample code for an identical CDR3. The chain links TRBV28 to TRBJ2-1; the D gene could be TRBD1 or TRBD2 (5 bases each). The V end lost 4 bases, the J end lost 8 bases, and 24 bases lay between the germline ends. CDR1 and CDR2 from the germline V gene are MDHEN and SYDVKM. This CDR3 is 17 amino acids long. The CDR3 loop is CASSSLGVGVLGDEQFF. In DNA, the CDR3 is TGTGCCAGCAGTTCACTAGGGGTGGGAGTCCTTGGCGATGAGCAGTTCTTC.

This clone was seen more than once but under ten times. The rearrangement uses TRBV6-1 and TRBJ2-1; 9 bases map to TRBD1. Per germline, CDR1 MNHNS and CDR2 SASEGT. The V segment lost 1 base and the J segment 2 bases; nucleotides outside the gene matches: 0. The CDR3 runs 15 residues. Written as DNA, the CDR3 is TGTGCCAGCAGTGAAGGGACAGGGGCCTACAATGAGCAGTTCTTC. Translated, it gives CASSEGTGAYNEQFF.

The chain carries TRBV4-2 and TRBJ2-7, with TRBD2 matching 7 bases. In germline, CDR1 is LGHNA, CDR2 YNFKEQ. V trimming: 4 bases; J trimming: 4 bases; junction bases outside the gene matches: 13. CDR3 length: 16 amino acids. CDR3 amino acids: CASSPLASGSSYEQYF. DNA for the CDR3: TGTGCCAGCAGCCCATTAGCTAGCGGTAGTAGTTACGAGCAGTACTTC.

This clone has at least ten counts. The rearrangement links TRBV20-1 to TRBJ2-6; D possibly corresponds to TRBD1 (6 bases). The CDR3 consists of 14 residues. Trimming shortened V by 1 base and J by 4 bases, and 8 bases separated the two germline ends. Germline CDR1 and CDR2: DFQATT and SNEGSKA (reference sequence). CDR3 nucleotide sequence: TGCAGTGCTAGAGCAGGGGCAGGGGCCAACGTCCTGACTTTC. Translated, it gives CSARAGAGANVLTF.

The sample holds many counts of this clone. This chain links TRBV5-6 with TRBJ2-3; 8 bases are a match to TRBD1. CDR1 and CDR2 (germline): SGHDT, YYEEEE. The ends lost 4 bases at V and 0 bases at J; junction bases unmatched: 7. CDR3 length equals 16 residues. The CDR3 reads CASSTPDRASTDTQYF. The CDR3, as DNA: TGTGCCAGCAGCACCCCGGACAGGGCCAGCACAGATACGCAGTATTTT.

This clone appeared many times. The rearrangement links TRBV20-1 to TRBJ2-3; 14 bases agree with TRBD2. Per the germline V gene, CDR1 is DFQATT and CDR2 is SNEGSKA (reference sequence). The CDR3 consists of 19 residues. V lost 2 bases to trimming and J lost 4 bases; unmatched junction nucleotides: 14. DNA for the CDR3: TGCAGTGCTAGACTGAGACTAGCGGGAGGGAAGGGTAGCGCAGATACGCAGTATTTT. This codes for CSARLRLAGGKGSADTQYF.

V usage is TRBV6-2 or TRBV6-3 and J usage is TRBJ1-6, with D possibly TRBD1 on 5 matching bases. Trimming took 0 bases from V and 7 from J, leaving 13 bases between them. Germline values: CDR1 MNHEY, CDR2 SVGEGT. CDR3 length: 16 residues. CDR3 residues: CASSYSLQAGNSPLHF. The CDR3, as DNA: TGTGCCAGCAGTTACTCTCTACAGGCCGGGAATTCACCCCTCCACTTT.

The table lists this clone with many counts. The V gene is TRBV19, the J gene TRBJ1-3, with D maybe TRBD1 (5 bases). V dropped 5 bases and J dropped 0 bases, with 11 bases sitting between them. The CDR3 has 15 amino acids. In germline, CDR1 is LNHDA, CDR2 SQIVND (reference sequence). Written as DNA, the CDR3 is TGTGCCAGTAGTCTGGACAAGAGCTCTGGAAACACCATATATTTT. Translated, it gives CASSLDKSSGNTIYF.

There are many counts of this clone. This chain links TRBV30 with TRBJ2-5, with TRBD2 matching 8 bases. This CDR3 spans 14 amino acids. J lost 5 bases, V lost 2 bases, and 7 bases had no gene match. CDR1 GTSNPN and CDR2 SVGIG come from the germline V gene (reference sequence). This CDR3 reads CAWSLIAGRETQYF. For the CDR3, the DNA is TGTGCCTGGAGTCTCATAGCGGGACGGGAGACCCAGTACTTC.

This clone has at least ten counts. DNA of the CDR3: TGCAGTGCTAGAACACTAACCCCGTATAGCAATCAGCCCCAGCATTTT. This translates into CSARTLTPYSNQPQHF. The gene calls are TRBV20-1 and TRBJ1-5, with unresolved D. Germline assignment: CDR1 DFQATT and CDR2 SNEGSKA (reference sequence). This CDR3 spans 16 amino acids. V shed 2 bases and J shed 0 bases, with 14 bases lying between them.

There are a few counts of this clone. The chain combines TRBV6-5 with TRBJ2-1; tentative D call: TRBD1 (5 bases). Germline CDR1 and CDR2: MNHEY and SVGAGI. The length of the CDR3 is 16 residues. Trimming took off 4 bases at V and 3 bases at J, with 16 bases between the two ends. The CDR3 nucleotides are TGTGCCAGCAGTTCCAACCTGCCAGGGTACTACAATGAGCAGTTCTTC. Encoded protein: CASSSNLPGYYNEQFF.

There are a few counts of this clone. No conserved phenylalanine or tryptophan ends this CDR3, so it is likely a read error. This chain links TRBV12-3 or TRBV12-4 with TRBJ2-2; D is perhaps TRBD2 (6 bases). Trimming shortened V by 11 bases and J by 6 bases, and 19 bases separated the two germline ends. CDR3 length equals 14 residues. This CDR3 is CACGTSLGAGELFV. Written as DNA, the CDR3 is TGTGCCTGCGGGACTTCTCTTGGGGCCGGGGAGCTGTTTGTT.

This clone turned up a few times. Written as DNA, the CDR3 is TGTGCCAGCAGCTTGGAGGGTCTCAATGAGCAGTTCTTC. Amino acid sequence: CASSLEGLNEQFF. The genes are TRBV7-3 and TRBJ2-1; a weak D match, TRBD2 (6 bases). CDR3 length equals 13 residues. Trimming took off 3 bases at V and 6 bases at J, with 9 bases between the two ends. CDR1 is SGHTA, CDR2 FQGTGA, per germline.

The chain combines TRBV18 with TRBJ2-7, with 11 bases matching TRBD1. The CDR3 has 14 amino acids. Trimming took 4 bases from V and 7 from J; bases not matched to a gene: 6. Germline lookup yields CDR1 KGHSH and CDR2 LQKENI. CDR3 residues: CASSHAGTGGEQYF. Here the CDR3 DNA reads TGTGCCAGCTCACATGCCGGGACAGGGGGGGAGCAGTACTTC. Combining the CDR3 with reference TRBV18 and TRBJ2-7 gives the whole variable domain NAGVMQNPRHLVRRRGQEARLRCSPMKGHSHVYWYRQLPEEGLKFMVYLQKENIIDESGMPKERFSAEFPKEGPSILRIQQVVRGDSAAYFCASSHAGTGGEQYFGPGTRLTVT.

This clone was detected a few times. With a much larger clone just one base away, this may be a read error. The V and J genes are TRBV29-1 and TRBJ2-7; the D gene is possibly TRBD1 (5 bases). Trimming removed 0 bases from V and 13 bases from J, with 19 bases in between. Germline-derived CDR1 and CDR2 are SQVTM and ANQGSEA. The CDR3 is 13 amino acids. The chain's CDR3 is CSVEDSLQVPAYF. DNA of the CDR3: TGCAGCGTTGAAGATAGCCTACAGGTCCCTGCCTACTTC.

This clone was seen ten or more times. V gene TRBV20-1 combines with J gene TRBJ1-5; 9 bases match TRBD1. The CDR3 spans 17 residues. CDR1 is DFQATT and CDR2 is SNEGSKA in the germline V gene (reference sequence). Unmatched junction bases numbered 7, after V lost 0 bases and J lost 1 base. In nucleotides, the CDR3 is TGCAGTGCTAGAGACCTGACAGGGGGGATAAGCAATCAGCCCCAGCATTTT. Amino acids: CSARDLTGGISNQPQHF.

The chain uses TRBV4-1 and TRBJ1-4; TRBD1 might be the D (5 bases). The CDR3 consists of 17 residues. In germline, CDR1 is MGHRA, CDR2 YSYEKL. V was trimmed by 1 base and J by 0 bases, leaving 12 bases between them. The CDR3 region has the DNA TGCGCCAGCAGCCAAGCGGGGCGCGGAGCAACTAATGAAAAACTGTTTTTT. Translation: CASSQAGRGATNEKLFF.

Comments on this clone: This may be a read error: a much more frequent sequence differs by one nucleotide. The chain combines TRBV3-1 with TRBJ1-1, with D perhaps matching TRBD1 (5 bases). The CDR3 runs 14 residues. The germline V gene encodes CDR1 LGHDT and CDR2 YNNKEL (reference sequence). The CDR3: CASSTTGMNTEDFF. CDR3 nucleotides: TGTGCCAGCTCGACTACAGGTATGAACACTGAAGATTTCTTT.

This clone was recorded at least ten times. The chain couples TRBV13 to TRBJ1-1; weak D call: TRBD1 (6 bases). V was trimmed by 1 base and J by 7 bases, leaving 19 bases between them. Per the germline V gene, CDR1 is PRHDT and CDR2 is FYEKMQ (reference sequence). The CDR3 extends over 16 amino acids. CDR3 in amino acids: CASSLAGASAAGEAFF. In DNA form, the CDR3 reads TGTGCCAGCAGCTTAGCAGGGGCTTCGGCGGCTGGTGAAGCTTTCTTT. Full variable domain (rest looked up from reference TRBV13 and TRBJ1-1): AAGVIQSPRHLIKEKRETATLKCYPIPRHDTVYWYQQGPGQDPQFLISFYEKMQSDKGSIPDRFSAQQFSDYHSELNMSSLELGDSALYFCASSLAGASAAGEAFFGQGTRLTVV.

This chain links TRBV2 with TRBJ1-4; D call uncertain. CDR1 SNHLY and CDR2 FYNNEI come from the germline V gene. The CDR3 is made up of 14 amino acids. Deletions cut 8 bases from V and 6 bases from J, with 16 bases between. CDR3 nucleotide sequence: TGTGCCAGCCTCGGCGGAACCTTAGATGAAAAACTGTTTTTT. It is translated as CASLGGTLDEKLFF.

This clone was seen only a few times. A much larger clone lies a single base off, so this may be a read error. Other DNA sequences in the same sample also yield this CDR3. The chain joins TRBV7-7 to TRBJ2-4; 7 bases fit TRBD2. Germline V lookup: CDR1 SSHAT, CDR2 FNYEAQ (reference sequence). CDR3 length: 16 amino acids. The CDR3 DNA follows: TGTGCTAGCAGCTTACCGGCGGGGGTTGGCGAAAACATTCAGTACTTC. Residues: CASSLPAGVGENIQYF.

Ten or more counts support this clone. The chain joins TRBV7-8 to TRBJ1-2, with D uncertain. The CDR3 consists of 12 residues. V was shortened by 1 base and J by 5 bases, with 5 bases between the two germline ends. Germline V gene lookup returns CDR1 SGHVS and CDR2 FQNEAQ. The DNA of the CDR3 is TGTGCCAGCAGCTTAGGAGGGTATGGCTACACCTTC. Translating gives CASSLGGYGYTF.

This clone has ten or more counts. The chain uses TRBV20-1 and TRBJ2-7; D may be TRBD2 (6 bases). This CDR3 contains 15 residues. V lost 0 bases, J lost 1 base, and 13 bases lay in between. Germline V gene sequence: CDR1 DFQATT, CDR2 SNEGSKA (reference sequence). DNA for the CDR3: TGCAGTGCTAGAGATCCAGCGGGTCCGTCCTACGAGCAGTACTTC. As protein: CSARDPAGPSYEQYF.